These T cell receptor beta chains were read from a single sample in a study of T-cell reconstitution after alpha-beta-depleted transplantation in children. TCRdb re-called the PCR reads through MiXCR, storing one row per CDR3 protein. The sample holds roughly 170,000 distinct CDR3 sequences, about 6.4% seen once. The sequencing used PBMCs from the stem cell graft donor, collected from the stem cell graft. The origin of the receptors is a human donor who donated a stem cell graft to a child with Wiskott-Aldrich syndrome. Each CDR3 is given with its conserved first and last residue. The order of the fields is clone size, J gene, D gene, V gene, CDR3 DNA, CDR3 protein. A D gene is named only where the DNA matches it firmly. Size is omitted from some rows. Given values are once, few, many or a class for expanded clones.

>many|TRBJ1-1|TRBD1|TRBV29-1
TGCAGCGTTGAGGCAGGGGGCTCGAGGACTGAAGCTTTCTTT
CSVEAGGSRTEAFF
>NA|TRBJ2-7|NA|TRBV14
TGTACCAGCAGCCAAGATAGCTACGAGCAGTACTTC
CTSSQDSYEQYF
>few|TRBJ1-1|NA|TRBV20-1
TGCAGTGCTAGGGCGGGGCCAGACACTGAAGCTTTCTTT
CSARAGPDTEAFF
>many|TRBJ1-5|NA|TRBV5-6
TGTGCCAGCAGCTTGGCTGGGGGGAGTGGCAATCAGCCCCAGCATTTT
CASSLAGGSGNQPQHF
>NA|TRBJ2-5|NA|TRBV7-2
TGTGCCAGCAGCTTAGGTGTAGGCAGGCAAGAGACCCAGTACTTC
CASSLGVGRQETQYF
>NA|TRBJ2-1|TRBD1|TRBV5-3
TGTGCCATGGGCCCAGGGGGTTTAAGTTCCCAGCAGTTCTTC
CAMGPGGLSSQQFF
>few|TRBJ1-2|TRBD1|TRBV6-1
TGTGCCAGCAGTGAATGGGACAGGGGGTTGACTGGCTACACCTTC
CASSEWDRGLTGYTF
>NA|TRBJ2-7|NA|TRBV7-2
TGTGCCGGCAGCTGGGCTCCCTACGGGCAGTACTTC
CAGSWAPYGQYF
>NA|TRBJ2-2|NA|TRBV10-1
TGCGCCAGCAGCCAAGGGGCGTTTTTCGGGGAGCTGTTTTTT
CASSQGAFFGELFF
>many|TRBJ1-5|TRBD1|TRBV6-5
TGTGCCAGCAGTTCGCCCTGGACAGGGGGCTACCAGCCCCAGCATTTT
CASSSPWTGGYQPQHF